This TCR beta chain came from a study of cytomegalovirus exposure and HLA in healthy donors. Study-wide findings and caveats: The authors listed some 160 TCR beta chains as cytomegalovirus-associated. The authors later found HLA-associated TCR beta chains more clonally expanded than equally common others.

Primers: 60 Vbeta forward and 13 Jbeta reverse. Profiled with immunoSEQ multiplex PCR; TCRdb holds only in-frame clones, not every one. The table has 100,000 to 130,000 clones, roughly three quarters seen once. Each of the donors was a healthy bone marrow donor. With regard to this clone: Antigen unknown.

With V trimmed by 11 bases and J by 4 bases, 6 bases remained unmatched. This CDR3 has 13 residues. Germline V lookup: CDR1 MNHEY, CDR2 SVGAGI. Sequenced material: PBMCs. The genes are TRBV6-5 and TRBJ2-1; 9 nucleotides match TRBD2. This TCR was sampled from a man aged 18 to 30 in good health and CMV-seronegative. The CDR3 DNA reads TGTGCCTCAAGCGGGGGGCCGTACAATGAGCAGTTCTTC. This encodes CASSGGPYNEQFF.